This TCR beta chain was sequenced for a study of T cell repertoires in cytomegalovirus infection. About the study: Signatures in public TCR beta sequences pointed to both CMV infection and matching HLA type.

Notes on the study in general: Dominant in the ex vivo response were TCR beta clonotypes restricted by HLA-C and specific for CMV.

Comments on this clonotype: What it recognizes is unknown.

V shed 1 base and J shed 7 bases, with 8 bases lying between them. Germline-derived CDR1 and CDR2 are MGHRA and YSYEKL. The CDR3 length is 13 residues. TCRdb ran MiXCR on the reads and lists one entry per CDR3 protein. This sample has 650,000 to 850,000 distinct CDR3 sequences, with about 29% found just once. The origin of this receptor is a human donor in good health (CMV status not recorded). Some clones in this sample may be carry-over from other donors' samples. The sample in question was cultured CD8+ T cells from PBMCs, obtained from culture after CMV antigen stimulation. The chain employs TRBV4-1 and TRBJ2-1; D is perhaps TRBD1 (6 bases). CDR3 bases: TGCGCCAGCAGCCAAGTGGGGGCAAATGAGCAGTTCTTC. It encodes CASSQVGANEQFF.